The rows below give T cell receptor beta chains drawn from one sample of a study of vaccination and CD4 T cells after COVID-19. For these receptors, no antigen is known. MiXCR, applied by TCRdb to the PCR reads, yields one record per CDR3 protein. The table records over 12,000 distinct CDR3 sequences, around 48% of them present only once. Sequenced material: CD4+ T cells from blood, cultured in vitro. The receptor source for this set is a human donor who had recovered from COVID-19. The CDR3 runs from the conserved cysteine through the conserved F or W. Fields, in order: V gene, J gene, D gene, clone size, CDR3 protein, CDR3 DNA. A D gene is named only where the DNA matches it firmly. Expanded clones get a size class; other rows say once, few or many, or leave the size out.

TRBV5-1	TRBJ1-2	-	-	CASSLVSAFGYTF	TGCGCCAGCAGCTTGGTCTCAGCCTTCGGCTACACCTTC
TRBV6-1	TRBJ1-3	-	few	CAALKGNTIYF	TGTGCCGCCCTCAAGGGAAACACCATATATTTT
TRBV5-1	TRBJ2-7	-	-	CASSFGTEQYF	TGCGCCAGCAGCTTTGGTACGGAGCAGTACTTC
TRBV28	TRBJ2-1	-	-	CASSLRTRNNEQFF	TGTGCCAGCAGTCTCCGGACCCGGAACAATGAGCAGTTCTTC
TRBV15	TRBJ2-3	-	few	CATSRHTDTQYF	TGTGCCACCAGCAGACACACAGATACGCAGTATTTT
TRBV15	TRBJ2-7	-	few	CATSTTGIGSYEQYF	TGTGCCACCTCCACAACCGGGATCGGGTCCTACGAGCAGTACTTC
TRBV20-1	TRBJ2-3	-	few	CSVAAPAGDTDTQYF	TGCAGTGTCGCAGCCCCAGCGGGCGACACAGATACGCAGTATTTT
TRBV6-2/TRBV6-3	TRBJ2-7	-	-	CASSASGRGQEQYF	TGTGCCAGCAGTGCCTCCGGCAGGGGACAAGAGCAGTACTTC
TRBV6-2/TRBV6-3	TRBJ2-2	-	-	CASRPTGLFTGELFF	TGTGCCAGCAGACCGACGGGACTCTTCACCGGGGAGCTGTTTTTT
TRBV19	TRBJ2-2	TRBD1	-	CASRRTGTNGELFF	TGTGCCAGTAGACGGACAGGGACGAACGGGGAGCTGTTTTTT
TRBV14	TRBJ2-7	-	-	CASSQDPGQGRNSYEQYF	TGTGCCAGCAGCCAAGATCCTGGGCAGGGCCGCAACTCCTACGAGCAGTACTTC
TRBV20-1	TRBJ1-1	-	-	CSARVQGVGEAFF	TGCAGTGCTAGAGTTCAAGGGGTTGGTGAAGCTTTCTTT
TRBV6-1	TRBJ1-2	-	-	CASSEPIRGQSGHGYTF	TGTGCCAGCAGTGAACCTATAAGGGGTCAGTCAGGGCATGGCTACACCTTC
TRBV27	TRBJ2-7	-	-	CASSFLRARGEQYF	TGTGCCAGCAGTTTCCTCAGGGCCCGGGGCGAGCAGTACTTC
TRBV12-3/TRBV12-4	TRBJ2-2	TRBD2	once	CASSPSGGSGELFF	TGTGCCAGCAGCCCCTCGGGAGGCAGCGGGGAGCTGTTTTTT
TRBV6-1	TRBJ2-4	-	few	CASRTGKNIQYF	TGTGCCAGCAGGACGGGAAAAAACATTCAGTACTTC
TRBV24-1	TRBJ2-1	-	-	CATSDSSGGSYNEQFF	TGTGCCACCAGTGATAGTAGCGGAGGCTCCTACAATGAGCAGTTCTTC
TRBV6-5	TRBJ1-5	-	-	CASSYGQDNQPQHF	TGTGCCAGCAGTTACGGGCAGGACAATCAGCCCCAGCATTTT
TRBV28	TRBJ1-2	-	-	CASSNRLGYTF	TGTGCCAGCAGTAACAGGTTGGGCTACACCTTC
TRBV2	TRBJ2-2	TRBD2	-	CASSEDSGISTGELFF	TGTGCCAGCAGTGAAGATAGCGGGATTTCCACCGGGGAGCTGTTTTTT
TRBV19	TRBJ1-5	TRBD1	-	CASSIDQGDGKPQHF	TGTGCCAGTAGTATTGACCAGGGGGACGGGAAGCCCCAGCATTTT
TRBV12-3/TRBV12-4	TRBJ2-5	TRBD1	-	CASSLGTGGTQYF	TGTGCCAGCAGTTTAGGGACAGGAGGGACCCAGTACTTC
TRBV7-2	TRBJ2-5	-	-	CASSLTRAQGTQYF	TGTGCCAGCAGCTTAACGCGGGCGCAGGGGACCCAGTACTTC
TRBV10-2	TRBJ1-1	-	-	CASQGHTEGALTFF	TGCGCCAGCCAGGGACACACCGAGGGAGCTTTGACTTTCTTT
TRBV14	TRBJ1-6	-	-	CASSPLRTSNSPLHF	TGTGCCAGCAGCCCTCTCCGGACCTCTAATTCACCCCTCCACTTT
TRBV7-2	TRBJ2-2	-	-	CASSLDSLGELFF	TGTGCCAGCAGCTTAGATTCGCTCGGGGAGCTGTTTTTT
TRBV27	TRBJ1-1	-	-	CASSFREGPEAFF	TGTGCCAGCAGTTTCCGGGAAGGCCCTGAAGCTTTCTTT
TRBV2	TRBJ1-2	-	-	CASSEARVGGYTF	TGTGCCAGCAGTGAGGCTAGAGTGGGTGGCTACACCTTC
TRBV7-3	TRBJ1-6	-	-	CASSLRGAENSPLHF	TGTGCCAGCAGCTTAAGGGGGGCAGAAAATTCACCCCTCCACTTT
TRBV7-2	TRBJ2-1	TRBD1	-	CASGKDRGTYNEQFF	TGTGCCAGCGGAAAAGACAGGGGGACCTACAATGAGCAGTTCTTC
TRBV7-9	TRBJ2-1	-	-	CASSLGRHNEQFF	TGTGCCAGCAGCTTAGGCAGACACAATGAGCAGTTCTTC
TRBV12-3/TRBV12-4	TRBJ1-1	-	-	CASSSGWRVGNTEAFF	TGTGCCAGCAGCTCCGGGTGGAGAGTGGGTAACACTGAAGCTTTCTTT
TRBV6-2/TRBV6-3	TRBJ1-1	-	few	CASSYSQGQAFF	TGTGCCAGCAGTTATTCGCAGGGTCAAGCTTTCTTT
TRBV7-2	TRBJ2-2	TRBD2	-	CASSLASGRAGELFF	TGTGCCAGCAGCTTAGCTAGCGGGAGGGCCGGGGAGCTGTTTTTT
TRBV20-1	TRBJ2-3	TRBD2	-	CSATLGGEGTDTQYF	TGCAGTGCTACACTTGGGGGGGAGGGCACAGATACGCAGTATTTT
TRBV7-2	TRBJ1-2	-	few	CASSLATANYGYTF	TGTGCCAGCAGCTTAGCTACAGCTAACTATGGCTACACCTTC
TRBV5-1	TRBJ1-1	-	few	CASSLGSGANTEAFF	TGCGCCAGCAGCTTGGGATCAGGGGCCAACACTGAAGCTTTCTTT
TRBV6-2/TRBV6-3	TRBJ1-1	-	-	CASNGGQNTEAFF	TGTGCCAGCAACGGGGGGCAGAACACTGAAGCTTTCTTT
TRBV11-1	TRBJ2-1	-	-	CASSLTFGQRNEQFF	TGTGCCAGCAGCTTAACGTTTGGACAGCGCAATGAGCAGTTCTTC